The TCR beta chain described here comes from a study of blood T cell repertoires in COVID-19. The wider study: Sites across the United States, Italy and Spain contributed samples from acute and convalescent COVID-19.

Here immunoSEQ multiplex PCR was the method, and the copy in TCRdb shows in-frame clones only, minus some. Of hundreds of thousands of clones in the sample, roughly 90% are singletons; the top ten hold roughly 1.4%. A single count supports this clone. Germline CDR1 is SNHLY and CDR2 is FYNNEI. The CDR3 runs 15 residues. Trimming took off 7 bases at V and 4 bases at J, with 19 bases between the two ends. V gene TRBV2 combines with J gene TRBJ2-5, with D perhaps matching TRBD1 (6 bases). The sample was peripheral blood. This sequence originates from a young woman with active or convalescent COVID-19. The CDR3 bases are TGTGCCAGCACCACCACCATGGTGGGGGCAGAGACCCAGTACTTC. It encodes CASTTTMVGAETQYF.